The subject of this entry is one T cell receptor (beta chain). Antigen specificity is unknown. This record comes from a study of graft-versus-host responses after intestinal transplantation. Study context: Transplants given to recipients were multivisceral, liver-intestinal, or isolated intestinal. For around 3 years after anti-thymocyte globulin induction, all recipients took tacrolimus and steroids. Study conclusions and caveats: Peak GvH clone levels in circulation were associated with early post-transplant HvG declines. GvH clonotypes were identified within recipient marrow, with a subset emerging first in ileum or blood.

Some clones are missing from TCRdb's copy, which holds only in-frame ones; the method was immunoSEQ multiplex PCR. The data show some 55,000 clones, about 90% seen once. Germline V gene sequence: CDR1 MNHEY, CDR2 SVGAGI. Trimming removed 10 bases at V and 1 base at J, with 11 bases between. The CDR3 runs to 14 residues. This sequence joins TRBV6-5 and TRBJ2-6, with D possibly being TRBD1 (6 bases). The sequences come from PBMCs, collected roughly 680 days after intestinal transplant. The receptor was derived from a human patient who received an intestinal transplant, so some T cells may come from the graft donor. This chain's CDR3 is CATQTGSGANVLTF. The DNA of the CDR3 is TGTGCCACTCAAACAGGGTCTGGGGCCAACGTCCTGACTTTC.